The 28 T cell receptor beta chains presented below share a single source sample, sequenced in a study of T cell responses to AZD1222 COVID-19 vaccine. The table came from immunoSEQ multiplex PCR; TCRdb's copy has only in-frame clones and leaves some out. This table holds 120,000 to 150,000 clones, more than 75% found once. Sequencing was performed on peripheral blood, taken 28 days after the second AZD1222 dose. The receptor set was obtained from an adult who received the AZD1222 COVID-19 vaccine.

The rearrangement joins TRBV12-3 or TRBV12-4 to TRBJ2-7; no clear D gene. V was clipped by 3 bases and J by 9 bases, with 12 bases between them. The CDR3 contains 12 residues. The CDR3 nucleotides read TGTGCCAGCAGTTTTAGTGGCAGCCGGCAGTACTTC. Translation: CASSFSGSRQYF.

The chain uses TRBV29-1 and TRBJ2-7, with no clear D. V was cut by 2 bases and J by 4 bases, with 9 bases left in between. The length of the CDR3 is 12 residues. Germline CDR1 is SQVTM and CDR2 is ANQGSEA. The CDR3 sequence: CSVELSGYEQYF. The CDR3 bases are TGCAGCGTTGAACTCTCAGGTTACGAGCAGTACTTC.

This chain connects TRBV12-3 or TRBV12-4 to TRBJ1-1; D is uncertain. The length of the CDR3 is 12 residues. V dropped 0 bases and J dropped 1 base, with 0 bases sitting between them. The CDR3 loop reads CASSLANTEAFF. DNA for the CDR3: TGTGCCAGCAGTTTAGCGAACACTGAAGCTTTCTTT.

The CDR3 DNA is TGTGCCAGCAGCCAAGGGGCAGGCATCAATCAGCCCCAGCATTTT. Amino acid sequence: CASSQGAGINQPQHF. This chain uses TRBV3-1 (or the pseudogene TRBV3-2) with TRBJ1-5; D not certain. There are 15 residues in the CDR3. V lost 1 base and J 3 bases, leaving 10 bases between the germline ends. In germline, CDR1 is LGHDT, CDR2 YNNKEL (reference sequence).

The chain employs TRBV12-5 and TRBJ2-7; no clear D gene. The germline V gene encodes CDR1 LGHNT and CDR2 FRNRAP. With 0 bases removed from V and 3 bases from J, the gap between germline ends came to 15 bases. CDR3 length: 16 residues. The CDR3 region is CASGLVGKGAGYEQYF. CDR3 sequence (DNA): TGTGCTAGTGGTTTGGTAGGGAAGGGTGCCGGCTACGAGCAGTACTTC.

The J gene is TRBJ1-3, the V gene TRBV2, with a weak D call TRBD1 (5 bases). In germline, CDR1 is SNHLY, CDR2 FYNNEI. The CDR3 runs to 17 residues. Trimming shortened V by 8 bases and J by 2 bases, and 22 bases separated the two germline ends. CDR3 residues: CASQLRDSLRTGNTIYF. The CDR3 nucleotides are TGTGCCAGCCAACTCCGGGACTCCCTAAGGACTGGAAACACCATATATTTT.

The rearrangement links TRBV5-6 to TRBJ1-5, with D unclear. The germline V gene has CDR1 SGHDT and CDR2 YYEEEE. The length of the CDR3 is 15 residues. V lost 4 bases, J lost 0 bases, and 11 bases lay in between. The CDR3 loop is CASSRREYSNQPQHF. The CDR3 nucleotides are TGTGCCAGCAGCCGTAGGGAGTATAGCAATCAGCCCCAGCATTTT.

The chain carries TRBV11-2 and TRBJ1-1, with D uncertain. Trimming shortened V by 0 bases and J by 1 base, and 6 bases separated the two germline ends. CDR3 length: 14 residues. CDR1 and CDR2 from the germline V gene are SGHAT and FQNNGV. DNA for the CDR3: TGTGCCAGCAGCTTAGATAGGCCGAACACTGAAGCTTTCTTT. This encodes CASSLDRPNTEAFF.

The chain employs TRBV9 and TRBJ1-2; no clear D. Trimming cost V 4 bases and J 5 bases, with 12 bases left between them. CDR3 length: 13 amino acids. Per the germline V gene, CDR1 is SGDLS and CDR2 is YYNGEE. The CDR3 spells CASSPDGRYGYTF. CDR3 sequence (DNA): TGTGCCAGCAGCCCGGACGGACGATATGGCTACACCTTC.

The DNA of the CDR3 is TGTGCCAGGGGTACAGGGGAATTGTGGCCTGGGGCCAACGTCCTGACTTTC. Its protein is CARGTGELWPGANVLTF. The rearrangement joins TRBV7-2 to TRBJ2-6, with 7 bases that match TRBD1. The CDR3 spans 17 residues. The V gene end was trimmed by 9 bases and the J gene end by 2 bases; junction bases not matched to a gene: 13. Germline-derived CDR1 and CDR2 are SGHTA and FQGNSA.

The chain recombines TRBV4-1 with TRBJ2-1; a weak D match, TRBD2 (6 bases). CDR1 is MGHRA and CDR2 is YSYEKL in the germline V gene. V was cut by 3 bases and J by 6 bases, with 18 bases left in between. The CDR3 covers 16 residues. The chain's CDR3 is CASSHRGTLGINEQFF. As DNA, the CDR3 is TGCGCCAGCAGCCACCGGGGGACTCTAGGGATCAATGAGCAGTTCTTC.

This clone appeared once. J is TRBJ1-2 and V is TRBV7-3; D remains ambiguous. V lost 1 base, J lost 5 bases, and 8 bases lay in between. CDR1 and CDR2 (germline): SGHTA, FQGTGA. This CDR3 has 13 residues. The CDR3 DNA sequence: TGTGCCAGCAGCTTAAATCAAGCGTATGGCTACACCTTC. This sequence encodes CASSLNQAYGYTF.

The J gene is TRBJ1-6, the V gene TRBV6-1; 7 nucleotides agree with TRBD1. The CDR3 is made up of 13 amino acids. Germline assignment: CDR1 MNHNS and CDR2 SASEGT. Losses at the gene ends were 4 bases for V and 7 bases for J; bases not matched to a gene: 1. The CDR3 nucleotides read TGTGCCAGCAGTGCACAGGGGAATTCACCCCTCCACTTT. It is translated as CASSAQGNSPLHF.

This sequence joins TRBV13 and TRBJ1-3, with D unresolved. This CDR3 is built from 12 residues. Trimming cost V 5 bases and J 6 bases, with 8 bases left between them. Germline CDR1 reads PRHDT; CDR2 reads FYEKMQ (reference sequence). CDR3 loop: CASSPGLNTIYF. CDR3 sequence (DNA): TGTGCCAGCAGCCCCGGGCTAAACACCATATATTTT.

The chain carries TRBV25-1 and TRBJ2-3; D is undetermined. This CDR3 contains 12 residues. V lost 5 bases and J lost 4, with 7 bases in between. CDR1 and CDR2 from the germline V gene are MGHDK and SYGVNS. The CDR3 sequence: CASSKMADTQYF. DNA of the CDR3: TGTGCCAGCAGTAAGATGGCAGATACGCAGTATTTT. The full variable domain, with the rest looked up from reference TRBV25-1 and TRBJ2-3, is EADIYQTPRYLVIGTGKKITLECSQTMGHDKMYWYQQDPGMELHLIHYSYGVNSTEKGDLSSESTVSRIRTEHFPLTLESARPSHTSQYLCASSKMADTQYFGPGTRLTVL.

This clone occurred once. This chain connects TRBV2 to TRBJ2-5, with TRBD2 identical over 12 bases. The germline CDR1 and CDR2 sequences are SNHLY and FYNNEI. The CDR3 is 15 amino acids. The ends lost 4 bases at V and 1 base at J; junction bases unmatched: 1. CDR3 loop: CASSATSGGQETQYF. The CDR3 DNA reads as TGTGCCAGCAGTGCGACTAGCGGGGGCCAAGAGACCCAGTACTTC.

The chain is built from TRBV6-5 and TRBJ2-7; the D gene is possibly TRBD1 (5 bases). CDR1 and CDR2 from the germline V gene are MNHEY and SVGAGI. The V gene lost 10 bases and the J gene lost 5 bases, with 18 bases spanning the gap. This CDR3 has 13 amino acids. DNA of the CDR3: TGTGCCACCACTTCCCCTAGGGGAAACGAGCAGTACTTC. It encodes CATTSPRGNEQYF.

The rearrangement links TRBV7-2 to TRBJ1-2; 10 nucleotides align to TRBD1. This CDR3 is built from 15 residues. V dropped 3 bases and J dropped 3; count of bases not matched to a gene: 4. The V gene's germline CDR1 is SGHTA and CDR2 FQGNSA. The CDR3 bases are TGTGCCAGCAGCTTGGGGGGGACAGGGGACTATGGCTACACCTTC. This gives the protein CASSLGGTGDYGYTF.

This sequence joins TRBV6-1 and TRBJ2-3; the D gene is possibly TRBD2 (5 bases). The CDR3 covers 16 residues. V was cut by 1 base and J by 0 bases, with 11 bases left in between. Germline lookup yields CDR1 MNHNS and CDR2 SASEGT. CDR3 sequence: CASSEGLATSTDTQYF. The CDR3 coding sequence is TGTGCCAGCAGTGAAGGGCTAGCCACTAGCACAGATACGCAGTATTTT.

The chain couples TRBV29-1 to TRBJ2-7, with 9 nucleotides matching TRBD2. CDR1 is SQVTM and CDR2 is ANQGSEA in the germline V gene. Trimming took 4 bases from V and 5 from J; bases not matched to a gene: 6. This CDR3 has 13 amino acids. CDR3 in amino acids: CSVVLAGRDEQYF. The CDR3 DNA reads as TGCAGCGTTGTGCTAGCGGGACGGGACGAGCAGTACTTC.

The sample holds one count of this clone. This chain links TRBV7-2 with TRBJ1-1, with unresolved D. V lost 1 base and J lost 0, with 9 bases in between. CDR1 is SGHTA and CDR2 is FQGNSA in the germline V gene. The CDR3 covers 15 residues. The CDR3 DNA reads TGTGCCAGCAGCTTAGGGTCGAGAATGAACACTGAAGCTTTCTTT. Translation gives CASSLGSRMNTEAFF.

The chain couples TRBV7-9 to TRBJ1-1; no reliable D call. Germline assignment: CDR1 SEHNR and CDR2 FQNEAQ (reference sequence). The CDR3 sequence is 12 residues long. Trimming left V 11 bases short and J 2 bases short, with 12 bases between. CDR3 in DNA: TGTGCCGCCGGCCCAATAAACACTGAAGCTTTCTTT. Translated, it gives CAAGPINTEAFF.

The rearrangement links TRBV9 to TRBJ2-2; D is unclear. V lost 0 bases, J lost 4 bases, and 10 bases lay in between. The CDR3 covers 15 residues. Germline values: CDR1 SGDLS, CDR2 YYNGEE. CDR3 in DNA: TGTGCCAGCAGCGTAGAACCCCTCCCCACCGGGGAGCTGTTTTTT. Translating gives CASSVEPLPTGELFF.

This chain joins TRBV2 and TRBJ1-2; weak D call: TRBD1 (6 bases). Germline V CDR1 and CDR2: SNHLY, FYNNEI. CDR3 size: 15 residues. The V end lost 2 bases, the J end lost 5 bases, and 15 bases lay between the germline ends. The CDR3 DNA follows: TGTGCCAGCAGTGAACGAGAGGGGGGGAGATATGGCTACACCTTC. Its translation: CASSEREGGRYGYTF.

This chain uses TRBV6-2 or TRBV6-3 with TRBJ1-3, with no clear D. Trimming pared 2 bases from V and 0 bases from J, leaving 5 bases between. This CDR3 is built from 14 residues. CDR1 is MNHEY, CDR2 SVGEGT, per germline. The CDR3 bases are TGTGCCAGCAGTTACAGCGACTCTGGAAACACCATATATTTT. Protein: CASSYSDSGNTIYF.

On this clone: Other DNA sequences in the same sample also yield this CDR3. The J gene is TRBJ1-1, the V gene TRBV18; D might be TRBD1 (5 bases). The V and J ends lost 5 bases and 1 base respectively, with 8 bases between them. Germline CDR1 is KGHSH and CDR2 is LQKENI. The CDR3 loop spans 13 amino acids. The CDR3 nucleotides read TGTGCCAGCTCAAGCGGACAGAACACTGAAGCTTTCTTT. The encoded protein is CASSSGQNTEAFF.

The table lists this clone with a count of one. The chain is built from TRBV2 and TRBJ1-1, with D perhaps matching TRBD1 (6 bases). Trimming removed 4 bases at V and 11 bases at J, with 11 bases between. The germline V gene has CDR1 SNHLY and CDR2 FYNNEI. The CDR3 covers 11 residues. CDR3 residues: CASSVGGAAFF. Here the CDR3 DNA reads TGTGCCAGCAGTGTAGGGGGAGCGGCTTTCTTT.

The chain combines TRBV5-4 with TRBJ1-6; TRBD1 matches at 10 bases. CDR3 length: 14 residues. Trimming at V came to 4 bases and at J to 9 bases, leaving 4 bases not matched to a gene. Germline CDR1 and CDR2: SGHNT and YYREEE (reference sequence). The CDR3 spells CASSLRDRGSPLHF. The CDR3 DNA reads TGTGCCAGCAGCCTCCGGGACAGGGGTTCACCCCTCCACTTT.